This T cell receptor beta chain was identified during a study of blood T cell repertoires in COVID-19 (dated by TCRdb to about 2020). About the investigation overall: Samples covering the acute and convalescent phases of COVID-19 were provided by collaborators in the United States, Italy and Spain. The prospective study material was composed of cDNA or gDNA derived from T cells, B-cell-depleted T cells, or PBMCs. Subjects who had been exposed to COVID-19, were actively infected with it, or had recovered from it provided the deeply sampled blood TCRbeta repertoires that made up the dataset. A freely available public database, intended as a resource for researchers studying the immune response to SARS-CoV-2, is where the repertoires were released. The samples were drawn from two sources: the first 160 participants of the ongoing ImmuneRACE study, and 1,000 to 1,500 subjects contributed by 6 global collaborators. The sample metadata nearly always contained a de-identified subject ID, COVID-19 status, age in years and sex. Where available, HLA class I and class II types were obtained from metadata supplied by the sample provider rather than from assay-based typing. General findings and caveats noted by the study authors: The amount of clinical and demographic metadata varied by source and participant and was provided uncurated.

Collaborating institutions collected whole blood in K2EDTA tubes following their own protocols. For TCRbeta analysis, collaborators shipped samples in one of three forms: frozen whole blood, isolated PBMCs, or DNA extracted from either of those sample types. TCRbeta CDR3 regions were amplified from genomic DNA using the immunoSEQ Assay, a bias-controlled multiplex PCR. Per the source publication's procedure: Nucleated cell counts per sample were estimated from amplification of reference gene primers within the assay. To quantify the absolute abundance of each unique TCRbeta CDR3 rearrangement, sequence reads were collapsed and filtered. For each sample, productive Simpson clonality was calculated as the square root of Simpson's diversity index over productive rearrangements. TCRdb's version of the immuneACCESS table is confined to in-frame rearrangements and falls short of the full clone set. An unresolved V gene accounts for under half of the shortfall where checked; the remainder is of unknown origin. V and J calls and clone size are as listed in that table; D and trimming were resolved from the DNA. For this sample the table gives about 59,000 clones, of which more than 60% were detected only once. The ten largest clones capture approximately 15% of the sample.

The table lists this clone with many counts. This clone's antigen is unknown. Nothing much larger sits one base from this clone, and base qualities are not available. CDR1 and CDR2 (MNHEY, SMNVEV) derive from the germline V gene (reference sequence). The CDR3 starts with the cysteine, ends with the phenylalanine, and has 12 residues. CDR3 DNA only is kept here, 36 bases in frame from base 1. V and J are trimmed by 5 bases and 6 bases, and the gene matches miss 3 bases of the junction. Recombination joined TRBV27 with TRBJ1-2, and TRBD1 aligns with 7 junction nucleotides. This clonotype was obtained from a woman aged 70-85 years with acute or convalescent COVID-19. Sequencing used peripheral blood. The CDR3 region: CASSPQGNGYTF. The DNA reads as follows: TGTGCCAGCAGTCCACAGGGGAATGGCTACACCTTC.